The clone carrying this TCR beta chain was seen repeatedly, ten times or more. TCRdb re-analysed the RACE reads in MiXCR, keeping a single row per CDR3 protein. Of approximately 370,000 distinct CDR3 sequences in the sample, around 5.5% were seen once. This sample stems from a study of human T cells and chemical hapten exposure. Time point specified: pre-sensitization, week 0. Treatment of the sample: therapeutic diphenylcyclopropenone sensitization with weekly scalp DPC. Sequencing was performed on whole blood, taken in connection with sensitization to the hapten diphenylcyclopropenone (DPC). This sequence was found in a woman aged 18-29 years with alopecia areata. Some clones in this sample may be carry-over from other donors' samples.

The CDR3 bases are TGTGCCAGCAGCTCCTCGCGGCAGTACTACGAGCAGTACTTC. The encoded protein is CASSSSRQYYEQYF. J is TRBJ2-7 and V is TRBV5-5; D is uncertain. CDR1 and CDR2 from the germline V gene are SGHKS and YYEKEE (reference sequence). The V end was cut by 3 bases, the J end by 3 bases, with 13 bases between. The CDR3 totals 14 residues.